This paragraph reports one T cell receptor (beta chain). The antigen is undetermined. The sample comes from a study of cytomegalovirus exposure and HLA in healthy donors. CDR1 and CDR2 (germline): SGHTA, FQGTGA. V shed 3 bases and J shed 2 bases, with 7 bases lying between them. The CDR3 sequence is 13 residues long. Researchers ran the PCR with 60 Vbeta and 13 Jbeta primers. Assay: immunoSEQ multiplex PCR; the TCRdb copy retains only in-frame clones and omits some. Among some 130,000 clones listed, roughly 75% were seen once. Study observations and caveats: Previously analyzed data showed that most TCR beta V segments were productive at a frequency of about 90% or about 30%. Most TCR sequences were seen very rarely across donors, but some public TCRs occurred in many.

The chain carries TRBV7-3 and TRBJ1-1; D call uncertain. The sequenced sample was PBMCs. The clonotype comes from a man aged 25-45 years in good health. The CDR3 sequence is CASSFEANTEAFF. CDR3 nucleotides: TGTGCCAGCAGCTTCGAGGCAAACACTGAAGCTTTCTTT.